This TCR beta chain was captured by sequencing in a study of T cells after yellow fever vaccination. General observations from the study: Faster peaking, at day 5 versus 15, marked a secondary response that was weaker.

On this clonotype: Its antigen is unknown.

The J segment lost 4 bases and the V segment lost 6 bases, leaving 12 bases of the junction unmatched. The germline CDR1 and CDR2 sequences are MDHEN and SYDVKM. This CDR3 is 17 amino acids long. TCRdb analysed the 5' RACE reads with MiXCR anew, one entry per CDR3 protein. This sample yields hundreds of thousands of distinct CDR3 sequences, of which roughly 14% are seen a single time; roughly an eighth belongs to the top ten. The sequencing here drew on PBMCs, taken on the day of the yellow fever booster vaccination. The TCR originated in a man aged 25-40 years who received the YFV17D yellow fever vaccine. The genes are TRBV28 and TRBJ2-2, with 9 bases lining up with TRBD1. The CDR3 DNA reads TGTGCCAGCAGGTTGGGGGGGGGACAGGGAGTCACCGGGGAGCTGTTTTTT. Protein product: CASRLGGGQGVTGELFF.